This paragraph covers one T cell receptor beta chain sequence. In germline, CDR1 is ENHRY, CDR2 SYGVKD. With 11 bases removed from V and 3 bases from J, the gap between germline ends came to 23 bases. The CDR3 spans 15 residues. This sample is drawn from a study of blood T cell repertoires in COVID-19. The protocol was immunoSEQ multiplex PCR, while the TCRdb copy is restricted to in-frame clones and leaves out a portion. Of 300,000 to 500,000 clones in the sample, approximately 87% are singletons; the top ten hold over 0.9%. Participants were aged about 18 to 100 years from approximately 25 US areas.

The chain carries TRBV10-3 and TRBJ2-7, with TRBD2 as a possible D gene (6 bases). This TCR came from a woman under 40 with acute COVID-19. Specimen: PBMCs or T cells enriched from blood (not recorded which). The CDR3 sequence: CAGSLGGTDIYEQYF. As DNA, the CDR3 is TGTGCCGGTTCGTTAGGAGGGACTGACATCTACGAGCAGTACTTC.